This T cell receptor beta chain was identified during a study of T cells in Graves' hyperthyroidism and ophthalmopathy. Study outcomes and limitations: A model of 13 V-J features distinguished ophthalmopathy from stable hyperthyroidism.

In germline, CDR1 is SGHRS, CDR2 YFSETQ. This CDR3 is built from 17 residues. Deletions cut 0 bases from V and 4 bases from J, with 19 bases between. RNA transcripts provided the source from which TCR beta CDR3 regions were amplified. TCR CDR3 regions were first amplified by RT-PCR with HTBI primers. MiXCR, run by TCRdb on the multiplex PCR reads, gives a single entry per CDR3 protein. There are about 480,000 distinct CDR3 sequences in the sample; approximately 15% occur only once, and 15% to 20% lies in the top ten. In this sample, this clonotype turned up many times. Its antigen is undetermined. Sequencing was done on a sample of blood. The chain uses TRBV5-1 and TRBJ1-1, with D maybe TRBD1 (6 bases). The TCR comes from a woman aged 18-30 years with Graves' hyperthyroidism. The CDR3 sequence: CASSLASNRGGGTEAFF. The CDR3 DNA reads as TGCGCCAGCAGCTTGGCCTCCAATAGGGGGGGCGGCACTGAAGCTTTCTTT. The full variable domain, its missing parts supplied by reference TRBV5-1 and TRBJ1-1, is KAGVTQTPRYLIKTRGQQVTLSCSPISGHRSVSWYQQTPGQGLQFLFEYFSETQRNKGNFPGRFSGRQFSNSRSEMNVSTLELGDSALYLCASSLASNRGGGTEAFFGQGTRLTVV.